The 10 T cell receptor beta chains below were found in one sample sequenced in a study of OX40 agonist ivuxolimab in advanced cancers. Libraries came from the immunoSEQ multiplex PCR assay. TCRdb provides this immuneACCESS table in a form limited to in-frame rearrangements. Some clones are lacking; in checked studies, under half of them reflect an unresolved V gene, and why the rest are absent is not known. The sample records roughly 67,000 clones, 80% to 95% of which are singletons. The top ten clonotypes cover roughly 13% of the sample. The sample was CD4+ or CD8+ T cells sorted from blood, taken in a trial of the OX40 agonist ivuxolimab. These receptors were taken from an adult with an advanced solid tumor such as melanoma, head and neck, liver or kidney cancer.

This clone appeared once. The chain employs TRBV4-2 and TRBJ1-1, with D possibly matching TRBD1 (6 bases). The V end lost 0 bases, the J end lost 7 bases, and 15 bases lay between the germline ends. Germline CDR1 and CDR2: LGHNA and YNFKEQ. The CDR3 has 15 amino acids. The CDR3 sequence: CASSQDPLGQNEAFF. In nucleotides, the CDR3 is TGTGCCAGCAGCCAAGATCCGCTCGGACAGAATGAAGCTTTCTTT.

This chain links TRBV11-2 with TRBJ2-7, with D perhaps TRBD1 (5 bases). Germline loops: CDR1 SGHAT, CDR2 FQNNGV. V dropped 2 bases and J dropped 2 bases, with 10 bases sitting between them. The CDR3 covers 14 residues. This CDR3 is CASSLFAGPYEQYF. CDR3 sequence (DNA): TGTGCCAGCAGCTTATTCGCAGGGCCCTACGAGCAGTACTTC.

The chain uses TRBV7-6 and TRBJ2-7; tentatively, D is TRBD2 (6 bases). Germline V gene lookup returns CDR1 SGHVS and CDR2 FNYEAQ. V gave up 2 bases and J gave up 0 bases, with 8 bases separating them. The CDR3 has 14 amino acids. CDR3 coding DNA: TGTGCCAGCAGCTTATCCGGGAGCTCCTACGAGCAGTACTTC. This codes for CASSLSGSSYEQYF.

This clone was picked up one time. The chain couples TRBV7-2 to TRBJ1-2, with a weak D call TRBD1 (6 bases). Per the germline V gene, CDR1 is SGHTA and CDR2 is FQGNSA. This CDR3 is built from 14 residues. Trimming removed 7 bases at V and 8 bases at J, with 20 bases between. The CDR3 region is CASTPDLGARGYTF. The CDR3 DNA reads TGTGCCAGCACCCCCGATTTGGGGGCGCGGGGCTACACCTTC.

The chain joins TRBV2 to TRBJ1-4; tentatively, D is TRBD1 (6 bases). Trimming removed 3 bases at V and 8 bases at J, with 16 bases between. The CDR3 runs to 15 residues. Germline V gene sequence: CDR1 SNHLY, CDR2 FYNNEI. Written as DNA, the CDR3 is TGTGCCAGCAGTGAGTCATCCGGGACATACGAAAAACTGTTTTTT. It yields the protein CASSESSGTYEKLFF.

The chain recombines TRBV6-5 with TRBJ1-1; D possibly corresponds to TRBD1 (6 bases). Germline V gene sequence: CDR1 MNHEY, CDR2 SVGAGI. The V end lost 7 bases, the J end lost 5 bases, and 20 bases lay between the germline ends. CDR3 length equals 15 residues. The chain's CDR3 is CASNPLGARWTEAFF. The CDR3 bases are TGTGCCAGCAACCCATTGGGGGCGCGATGGACTGAAGCTTTCTTT.

J is TRBJ2-7 and V is TRBV27; D not resolved. V was cut by 4 bases and J by 1 base, with 8 bases left in between. The length of the CDR3 is 13 residues. The germline CDR1 and CDR2 sequences are MNHEY and SMNVEV (reference sequence). This CDR3 reads CASSSGLSYEQYF. CDR3 sequence (DNA): TGTGCCAGCAGTTCGGGTCTTTCCTACGAGCAGTACTTC.

The gene calls are TRBV14 and TRBJ2-7; D perhaps matches TRBD2 (6 bases). The CDR3 has 14 amino acids. V was cut by 1 base and J by 2 bases, with 9 bases left in between. The V gene's germline CDR1 is SGHDN and CDR2 FVKESK. CDR3 protein: CASSQGGGPYEQYF. In DNA form, the CDR3 reads TGTGCCAGCAGCCAAGGGGGAGGCCCCTACGAGCAGTACTTC.

V is TRBV4-1 and J is TRBJ1-2; the D gene is possibly TRBD1 (6 bases). CDR3 size: 15 residues. Trimming shortened V by 4 bases and J by 4 bases, and 16 bases separated the two germline ends. CDR1 MGHRA and CDR2 YSYEKL come from the germline V gene. The CDR3, as DNA: TGCGCCAGCAGCCCGAGTGCAGGGGCGCCCTATGGCTACACCTTC. Translation: CASSPSAGAPYGYTF.

This clone was observed once. The CDR3 protein is CASSQDRGANYGYTF. As DNA, the CDR3 is TGCGCCAGCAGCCAAGATAGGGGGGCTAACTATGGCTACACCTTC. The chain couples TRBV4-1 to TRBJ1-2; possibly TRBD1 for D (6 bases). The V gene lost 0 bases and the J gene lost 0 bases, with 8 bases spanning the gap. The CDR3 runs to 15 residues. Per the germline V gene, CDR1 is MGHRA and CDR2 is YSYEKL.